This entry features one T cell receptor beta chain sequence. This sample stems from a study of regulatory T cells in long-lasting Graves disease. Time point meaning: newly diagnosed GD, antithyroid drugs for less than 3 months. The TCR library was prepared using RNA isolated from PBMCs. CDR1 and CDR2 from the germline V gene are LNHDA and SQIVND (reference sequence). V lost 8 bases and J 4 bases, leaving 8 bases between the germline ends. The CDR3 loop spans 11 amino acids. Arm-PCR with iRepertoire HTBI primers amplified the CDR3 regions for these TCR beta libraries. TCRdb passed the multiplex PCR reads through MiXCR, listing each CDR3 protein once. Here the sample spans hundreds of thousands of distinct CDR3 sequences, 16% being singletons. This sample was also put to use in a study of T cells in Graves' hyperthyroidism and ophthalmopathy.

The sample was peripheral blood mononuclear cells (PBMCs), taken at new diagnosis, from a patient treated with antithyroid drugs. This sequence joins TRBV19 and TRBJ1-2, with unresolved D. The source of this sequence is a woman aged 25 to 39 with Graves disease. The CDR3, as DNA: TGTGCCAGTCAGGAATTCTATGGCTACACCTTC. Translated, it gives CASQEFYGYTF.